This is a list of T cell receptor beta chains from one sample in a study of metastatic and nonmetastatic thyroid tumors. TCRdb re-analyzed the PCR reads using MiXCR. This table holds roughly 18,000 clones, over 25% found once. The sequenced sample consisted of adjacent normal tissue. Receptor source: a female donor with papillary thyroid cancer or a benign thyroid nodule (not recorded which). Some clones in this sample may be carry-over from other donors' samples. CDR3s include the opening cysteine and the closing phenylalanine or tryptophan. D genes are given only for firm matches. Rows may omit the clone size; those that give it use once, few, many or a size class.

>TRBD1|medium-sized|TRBV27|TRBJ1-5
TGTGCCAGCAGTGCCGGGACAGGTGCGCCCAATCAGCCCCAGCATTTT
CASSAGTGAPNQPQHF
>.|.|TRBV30|TRBJ2-1
TGTGCCTGGTCCCCCTACAATGAGCAGTTCTTC
CAWSPYNEQFF
>.|.|TRBV4-1|TRBJ2-7
TGCGCCAGCAGCCAAGAGTCCTGGTCGGGCTACGAGCAGTACTTC
CASSQESWSGYEQYF
>TRBD1|.|TRBV6-1|TRBJ1-5
TGTGCCAGCAGTGAAAGCAGGGACAGTAGCAATCAGCCCCAGCATTTT
CASSESRDSSNQPQHF
>.|few|TRBV12-3/TRBV12-4|TRBJ2-7
TGTGCCAGCAGTGACCTACAGGGAGCCGAGCAGTACTTC
CASSDLQGAEQYF
>TRBD2|many|TRBV2|TRBJ2-1
TGTGCCAGCAGTCCGGGACTAGCGGTGAACAATGAGCAGTTCTTC
CASSPGLAVNNEQFF
>.|many|TRBV7-9|TRBJ2-1
TGTGCCAGCAGCCTAGCCGGGGCTCACAATGAGCAGTTCTTC
CASSLAGAHNEQFF
>.|.|TRBV3-1|TRBJ2-1
TGTGCCAGCAGCCAGGATATGGGGCCCTGGGAGGAGCAGTTCTTC
CASSQDMGPWEEQFF
>.|.|TRBV12-3/TRBV12-4|TRBJ2-7
TGTGCCAGCAGTTGGCGAGATCCTCCGGGGGAGCAGTACTTC
CASSWRDPPGEQYF
>TRBD2|few|TRBV6-1|TRBJ2-3
TGTGCCAGCAGTGGGGGAGGAGCGGGAGAGGCAGATACGCAGTATTTT
CASSGGGAGEADTQYF
>TRBD2|many|TRBV6-2/TRBV6-3|TRBJ2-3
TGTGCCAGCAGTTACGGTAGCGGGGGGGCCCGGAGCACAGATACGCAGTATTTT
CASSYGSGGARSTDTQYF
>TRBD2|.|TRBV27|TRBJ2-7
TGTGCCAGCAGTTCGGTAGAGGGCCTTTTTGCGGGGGGGCCGTACGAGCAGTACTTC
CASSSVEGLFAGGPYEQYF
>TRBD1|many|TRBV4-2|TRBJ1-3
TGTGCCAGCAGCCAAGATTACGTTTCAAGGACAGGGTATCGTTCTGGAAACACCATATATTTT
CASSQDYVSRTGYRSGNTIYF
>.|.|TRBV5-5|TRBJ1-5
TGTGCCAGCAGCTCCCCCGGGGGGCCGAATCAGCCCCAGCATTTT
CASSSPGGPNQPQHF
>.|few|TRBV12-3/TRBV12-4|TRBJ2-7
TGTGCCAGCAGCCTCAGGGGCATCTACGAGCAGTACTTC
CASSLRGIYEQYF
>.|.|TRBV20-1|TRBJ2-7
TGCAGTGCTGAGCACCGGGAATGGGGGGACAAGCAGTACTTC
CSAEHREWGDKQYF
>.|few|TRBV19|TRBJ2-2
TGTGCCAGTAGTCAGGGAACGTCCGGGGAGCTGTTTTTT
CASSQGTSGELFF
>.|once|TRBV18|TRBJ1-2
TGTGCCAGCTCAGGGACCTATGGCTACACCTTC
CASSGTYGYTF
>TRBD1|medium-sized|TRBV6-4|TRBJ1-1
TGTGCCAGTAGACAGGGGGATGGCACTGAAGCTTTCTTT
CASRQGDGTEAFF
>.|medium-sized|TRBV10-1|TRBJ2-1
TGCGCCAGCAGTGAGTCCAGGGGAAACGCGAATGAGCAGTTCTTC
CASSESRGNANEQFF
>.|.|TRBV24-1|TRBJ2-2
TGTGCCACCAGTGATTTTGGTACCGGGGAGCTGTTTTTT
CATSDFGTGELFF
>.|.|TRBV6-1|TRBJ2-6
TGTGCCAGCAGGGCATTCGCTGGGGCCAACGTCCTGACATTC
CASRAFAGANVLTF
>.|.|TRBV12-3/TRBV12-4|TRBJ1-4
TGTGCCAGCAGTATGGACAAGGCCGGAAAACTGTTTTTT
CASSMDKAGKLFF
>.|medium-sized|TRBV6-1|TRBJ1-5
TGTGCCAGCAGTTCAACAGGGAATAGCAATCAGCCCCAGCATTTT
CASSSTGNSNQPQHF
>.|.|TRBV20-1|TRBJ2-3
TGCAGTGCTAGATTACCCCGGGGCCCTAACACAGATACGCAGTATTTT
CSARLPRGPNTDTQYF
>.|.|TRBV11-2|TRBJ2-6
TGTGCCAGCAGCCACCCGGCTAGCTCTGGGGCCAACGTCCTGACTTTC
CASSHPASSGANVLTF
>.|.|TRBV6-5|TRBJ2-3
TGTGCCAGCAGTTACTCGGGGCTAGGGCTCACAGATACGCAGTATTTT
CASSYSGLGLTDTQYF
>TRBD2|once|TRBV5-1|TRBJ2-3
TGCGCCAGCAGCTTGCGGCCTAGCGGGAGCACAGATACGCAGTATTTT
CASSLRPSGSTDTQYF
>.|medium-sized|TRBV12-3/TRBV12-4|TRBJ1-1
TGTGCCAGCAGCCGAGACAGTGACACTGAAGCTTTCTTT
CASSRDSDTEAFF
>.|few|TRBV19|TRBJ1-2
TGTGCCAGCAACCCATTCGGGGGGCACTATGGCTACACCTTC
CASNPFGGHYGYTF
>TRBD2|.|TRBV4-2|TRBJ2-3
TGTGCCAGCAGCGCGGCGGGGGGGTCGCTTAGCACAGATACGCAGTATTTT
CASSAAGGSLSTDTQYF
>TRBD1|many|TRBV3-1|TRBJ1-1
TGTGCCAGCAGTGACAGGGGCCGGAACACTGAAGCTTTCTTT
CASSDRGRNTEAFF
>.|many|TRBV7-3|TRBJ2-1
TGTGCCAGCAGCCGCGACAGAAACAATGAGCAGTTCTTC
CASSRDRNNEQFF
>TRBD1|.|TRBV28|TRBJ1-2
TGTGCTGTCGACAGGGGAACGGGTGGCTACACCTTC
CAVDRGTGGYTF
>TRBD1|few|TRBV6-1|TRBJ1-1
TGTGCCAGCAGATCAGTCTCAAGGGGGCCGGGGACTGAAGCTTTCTTT
CASRSVSRGPGTEAFF
>.|.|TRBV12-3/TRBV12-4|TRBJ1-6
TGTGCCAGCAGTTTGATGGGGGCTGTAAATTCACCCCTCCACTTT
CASSLMGAVNSPLHF
>.|.|TRBV6-1|TRBJ1-1
TGTGCCAGCAACACACTCGAGGGTTCGCCCGAAGCTTTCTTT
CASNTLEGSPEAFF
>.|many|TRBV6-1|TRBJ1-1
TGTGCCAGCAGCCGACCAGGGGTGGGGACTGAAGCTTTCTTT
CASSRPGVGTEAFF
>TRBD2|few|TRBV6-1|TRBJ2-2
TGTGCCAGCAGTTCCCTAGCGGCTGGGGAGCTGTTTTTT
CASSSLAAGELFF
>TRBD1|.|TRBV29-1|TRBJ1-1
TGCAGCTACCGGGACAGAGGGGACACTGAAGCTTTCTTT
CSYRDRGDTEAFF
>TRBD2|few|TRBV2|TRBJ2-1
TGTGCCGGGCGCCAGGCGGGAGGGCCGCGGAATGAGCAGTTCTTC
CAGRQAGGPRNEQFF
>TRBD1|large|TRBV6-1|TRBJ1-2
TGTGCCAGCAGGGACCGGGACAGGCACTTCTATGGCTACACCTTC
CASRDRDRHFYGYTF
>.|.|TRBV7-6|TRBJ2-6
TGTGCCAGCAGCTTCGGCCTAGTCGGGGCCAACGTCCTGACTTTC
CASSFGLVGANVLTF
>TRBD2|.|TRBV2|TRBJ2-7
TGTGCCAGCCAATTGGGACTAGCCACATACGAGCAGTACTTC
CASQLGLATYEQYF